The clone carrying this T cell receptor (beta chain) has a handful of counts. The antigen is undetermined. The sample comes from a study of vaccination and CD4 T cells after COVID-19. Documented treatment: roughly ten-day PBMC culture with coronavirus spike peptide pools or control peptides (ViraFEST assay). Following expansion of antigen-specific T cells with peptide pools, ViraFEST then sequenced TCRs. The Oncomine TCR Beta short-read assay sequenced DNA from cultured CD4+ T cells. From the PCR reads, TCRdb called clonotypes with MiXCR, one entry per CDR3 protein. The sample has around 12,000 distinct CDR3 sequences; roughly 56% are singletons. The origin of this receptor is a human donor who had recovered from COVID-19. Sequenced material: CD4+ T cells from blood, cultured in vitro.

CDR3 residues: CASSSTGFSGYTF. In nucleotides, the CDR3 is TGTGCCAGCAGCTCGACAGGGTTTAGCGGCTACACCTTC. The chain carries TRBV5-8 and TRBJ1-2, with 7 bases lining up with TRBD1. This CDR3 has 13 residues. Germline CDR1 SGHTS, CDR2 YDEGEE. J was trimmed by 8 bases and V by 3 bases; bases with no gene match: 7.